The 24 T cell receptor beta chains below come from one sample, sequenced in a study of T cell changes during pregnancy in multiple sclerosis. Produced via immunoSEQ multiplex PCR; TCRdb's table is partial and in-frame only. The data contain about 61,000 clones, around nine tenths of them singletons. Sequenced material: peripheral blood, taken in the first trimester of pregnancy. These receptors came from a female donor in good health, enrolled as a control in a pregnancy study.

The V gene is TRBV5-5, the J gene TRBJ1-1; tentative D call: TRBD1 (6 bases). CDR1 and CDR2 (germline): SGHKS, YYEKEE (reference sequence). The V and J ends lost 3 bases and 0 bases respectively, with 12 bases between them. The CDR3 length is 15 residues. CDR3 bases: TGTGCCAGCAGCTGGAGCAGGGGAATGAACACTGAAGCTTTCTTT. It is translated as CASSWSRGMNTEAFF.

The chain is built from TRBV28 and TRBJ2-1; possibly TRBD2 for D (7 bases). Germline V gene lookup returns CDR1 MDHEN and CDR2 SYDVKM. Between the trimmed V and J ends, which lost 4 bases and 1 base, there was a span of 17 bases. CDR3 length: 17 residues. This CDR3 reads CASSSLYRGASYNEQFF. CDR3 bases: TGTGCCAGCAGTTCCCTCTACCGGGGGGCTTCCTACAATGAGCAGTTCTTC.

This chain uses TRBV28 with TRBJ1-5, with D uncertain. Deletions cut 6 bases from V and 4 bases from J, with 13 bases between. The CDR3 is 14 amino acids. CDR1 is MDHEN and CDR2 is SYDVKM in the germline V gene. The CDR3 region is CASRTGKWNQPQHF. The CDR3 DNA follows: TGTGCCAGCAGGACGGGGAAGTGGAATCAGCCCCAGCATTTT. Drawing the rest from reference TRBV28 and TRBJ1-5, the complete variable domain is DVKVTQSSRYLVKRTGEKVFLECVQDMDHENMFWYRQDPGLGLRLIYFSYDVKMKEKGDIPEGYSVSREKKERFSLILESASTNQTSMYLCASRTGKWNQPQHFGDGTRLSIL.

V usage is TRBV6-1 and J usage is TRBJ1-2; no definite D call. The CDR3 totals 13 residues. Germline CDR1 is MNHNS and CDR2 is SASEGT. Trimming left V 2 bases short and J 6 bases short, with 10 bases between. The CDR3 reads CASSEMPLDGYTF. The DNA of the CDR3 is TGTGCCAGCAGTGAAATGCCTCTAGATGGCTACACCTTC.

V gene TRBV15 combines with J gene TRBJ1-2; 11 bases align to TRBD1. The ends lost 6 bases at V and 3 bases at J; junction bases unmatched: 9. CDR1 LNHNV and CDR2 YYDKDF come from the germline V gene (reference sequence). This CDR3 is built from 16 residues. CDR3 DNA sequence: TGTGCCACCAGTTCGGACAGGGGGCATGTTGACTATGGCTACACCTTC. Its protein is CATSSDRGHVDYGYTF.

V usage is TRBV7-8 and J usage is TRBJ2-7; 8 positions match TRBD1. The length of the CDR3 is 14 residues. V lost 4 bases, J lost 2 bases, and 4 bases stayed unmatched. Germline loops: CDR1 SGHVS, CDR2 FQNEAQ. The CDR3: CASSSRQGPYEQYF. The CDR3 DNA sequence: TGTGCCAGCAGCTCTCGACAGGGGCCCTACGAGCAGTACTTC. Full variable domain (missing parts from reference TRBV7-8 and TRBJ2-7): GAGVSQSPRYKVAKRGQDVALRCDPISGHVSLFWYQQALGQGPEFLTYFQNEAQLDKSGLPSDRFFAERPEGSVSTLKIQRTQQEDSAVYLCASSSRQGPYEQYFGPGTRLTVT.

This clone was counted a single time. The chain employs TRBV7-8 and TRBJ2-2; 10 nucleotides align to TRBD2. Germline lookup yields CDR1 SGHVS and CDR2 FQNEAQ. Trimming removed 2 bases from V and 5 bases from J; junction bases left unmatched: 5. The CDR3 runs to 16 residues. DNA of the CDR3: TGTGCCAGCAGCTTACAGAGCGGGGGGGTGACCGGGGAGCTGTTTTTT. Protein sequence: CASSLQSGGVTGELFF.

This rearrangement joins TRBV25-1 to TRBJ2-7; 7 bases line up with TRBD2. Germline CDR1 reads MGHDK; CDR2 reads SYGVNS. V was clipped by 4 bases and J by 4 bases; unmatched bases: 1. The CDR3 totals 12 residues. CDR3 region: CASSGTSYEQYF. As DNA, the CDR3 is TGTGCCAGCAGTGGGACTAGTTACGAGCAGTACTTC.

V is TRBV7-2 and J is TRBJ2-2, with D perhaps TRBD1 (5 bases). V lost 2 bases, J lost 1 base, and 5 bases lay in between. Germline values: CDR1 SGHTA, CDR2 FQGNSA. The CDR3 extends over 14 amino acids. The CDR3 sequence is CASSLQGNTGELFF. CDR3 nucleotide sequence: TGTGCCAGCAGCTTACAGGGGAACACCGGGGAGCTGTTTTTT.

This chain joins TRBV5-1 and TRBJ1-1; D remains unclear. Per the germline V gene, CDR1 is SGHRS and CDR2 is YFSETQ. V was shortened by 2 bases and J by 1 base, with 6 bases between the two germline ends. The CDR3 totals 13 residues. CDR3 in DNA: TGCGCCAGCAGCTTCGAGCAGAACACTGAAGCTTTCTTT. This encodes CASSFEQNTEAFF.

V gene TRBV7-2 combines with J gene TRBJ1-1; the D gene is possibly TRBD1 (5 bases). Trimming removed 4 bases at V and 1 base at J, with 10 bases between. Looked up from germline, CDR1 is SGHTA and CDR2 is FQGNSA. The CDR3 loop spans 14 amino acids. The CDR3 here is CASSSTVRNTEAFF. The CDR3 DNA sequence: TGTGCCAGCAGCTCGACAGTCAGGAACACTGAAGCTTTCTTT.

The chain couples TRBV6-1 to TRBJ2-1; D gene uncertain. In germline, CDR1 is MNHNS, CDR2 SASEGT. The V gene lost 6 bases and the J gene lost 5 bases, with 8 bases spanning the gap. The CDR3 sequence is 12 residues long. The CDR3: CASRTTDNEQFF. The CDR3 DNA reads TGTGCCAGCAGGACGACTGACAATGAGCAGTTCTTC.

The CDR3: CASSSGGDGQPQHF. The DNA for the CDR3 is TGTGCCAGCAGCTCAGGGGGCGACGGTCAGCCCCAGCATTTT. V usage is TRBV7-9 and J usage is TRBJ1-5; 8 bases agree with TRBD1. V was pared by 4 bases and J by 6 bases, with 5 bases of the junction left unmatched. Germline CDR1 reads SEHNR; CDR2 reads FQNEAQ (reference sequence). The CDR3 is 14 residues long.

The gene calls are TRBV21-1 and TRBJ2-2; the table's D gene call, TRBD2, was not cross checked with the DNA. TRBV21-1 is deemed a pseudogene. This CDR3 is 16 amino acids long. The CDR3 region has the DNA TGTGCCAGCACCAAGGGAACTAGCGGGAACACCGGGGAGCTGTTTTTT. It is translated as CASTKGTSGNTGELFF.

The V gene is TRBV7-9, the J gene TRBJ2-3, with 8 positions matching TRBD1. Trimming cost V 5 bases and J 2 bases; bases outside gene matches: 18. The CDR3 contains 19 residues. Germline V gene lookup returns CDR1 SEHNR and CDR2 FQNEAQ (reference sequence). The CDR3: CASSRRTGNGVGNTDTQYF. The DNA for the CDR3 is TGTGCCAGCAGCAGGAGGACAGGGAATGGTGTAGGTAACACAGATACGCAGTATTTT.

The V and J genes are TRBV6-5 and TRBJ1-3; 9 nucleotides align to TRBD1. The germline gives CDR1 MNHEY, CDR2 SVGAGI. V lost 5 bases, J lost 2 bases, and 1 base stayed unmatched. The CDR3 length is 14 residues. CDR3 sequence reads: CASSRDRAGNTIYF. DNA for the CDR3: TGTGCCAGCAGTCGGGACAGGGCTGGAAACACCATATATTTT.

The V and J genes are TRBV7-3 and TRBJ2-3, with 8 bases aligning to TRBD2. This CDR3 is 16 amino acids long. Germline CDR1 reads SGHTA; CDR2 reads FQGTGA. Trimming removed 1 base from V and 6 bases from J; junction bases left unmatched: 9. CDR3 sequence reads: CASSLMSGGERDTQYF. The CDR3 DNA sequence: TGTGCCAGCAGCTTAATGAGCGGGGGTGAGAGGGATACGCAGTATTTT.

This sequence joins TRBV4-3 and TRBJ1-2; perhaps TRBD1 as D (6 bases). V was cut by 2 bases and J by 5 bases, with 9 bases left in between. The CDR3 totals 13 residues. Germline V CDR1 and CDR2: LGHNA, YSLEER. The CDR3 nucleotides read TGCGCCAGCAGCCAACCAACAGGGTATGGCTACACCTTC. Its translation is CASSQPTGYGYTF.

The rearrangement uses TRBV4-1 and TRBJ1-5; 11 nucleotides match TRBD1. The CDR3 is made up of 19 amino acids. Unmatched junction bases numbered 9, after V lost 1 base and J lost 1 base. Per germline, CDR1 MGHRA and CDR2 YSYEKL. The CDR3 coding sequence is TGCGCCAGCAGCCAAGGGACAGGGGGCCAATACGGAAGCAATCAGCCCCAGCATTTT. It is translated as CASSQGTGGQYGSNQPQHF.

V usage is TRBV5-4 and J usage is TRBJ2-3; 7 bases line up with TRBD2. The germline V gene has CDR1 SGHNT and CDR2 YYREEE (reference sequence). CDR3 length: 15 amino acids. The ends lost 4 bases at V and 2 bases at J; junction bases unmatched: 7. CDR3 nucleotide sequence: TGTGCCAGCAGCCGGGACTACTCGACCACAGATACGCAGTATTTT. Amino acids: CASSRDYSTTDTQYF.

V is TRBV27 and J is TRBJ2-5, with TRBD2 identical over 16 bases. Germline CDR1 and CDR2: MNHEY and SMNVEV (reference sequence). Germline trimming cut 3 bases from V and 0 bases from J; bases unmatched to any gene: 1. There are 17 residues in the CDR3. CDR3 sequence: CASSLGLAGGDQETQYF. The CDR3, as DNA: TGTGCCAGCAGTTTGGGACTAGCGGGGGGGGACCAAGAGACCCAGTACTTC.

The rearrangement links TRBV9 to TRBJ2-7; perhaps TRBD2 as D (6 bases). CDR3 length: 16 residues. V was trimmed by 3 bases and J by 6 bases, leaving 22 bases between them. CDR1 is SGDLS, CDR2 YYNGEE, per germline. The CDR3: CASSAGGGTHMGEQYF. DNA of the CDR3: TGTGCCAGCAGCGCCGGAGGAGGGACCCATATGGGCGAGCAGTACTTC. The variable domain in full, completed from reference TRBV9 and TRBJ2-7, reads DSGVTQTPKHLITATGQRVTLRCSPRSGDLSVYWYQQSLDQGLQFLIQYYNGEERAKGNILERFSAQQFPDLHSELNLSSLELGDSALYFCASSAGGGTHMGEQYFGPGTRLTVT.

The CDR3 region is CASSEPRWPSEAFF. DNA for the CDR3: TGTGCCAGCAGTGAGCCTAGATGGCCATCGGAAGCTTTCTTT. The rearrangement uses TRBV25-1 and TRBJ1-1; no clear D. V gave up 3 bases and J gave up 8 bases, with 16 bases separating them. The CDR3 runs 14 residues. From germline, CDR1 is MGHDK and CDR2 SYGVNS.

This clone was detected once. This chain joins TRBV10-2 and TRBJ1-4, with 7 bases matching TRBD1. The CDR3 has 14 residues. CDR1 is WSHSY and CDR2 is SAAADI in the germline V gene. Trimming removed 3 bases from V and 5 bases from J; junction bases left unmatched: 3. CDR3 nucleotides: TGCGCCAGCAGTGACCGACAGGGAAATGAAAAACTGTTTTTT. It specifies CASSDRQGNEKLFF.